This TCR beta chain was retrieved from a study of cytomegalovirus exposure and HLA in healthy donors. Study-level points and caveats: About 180 TCR beta chains were listed as cytomegalovirus-associated.

The PCR made use of 60 Vbeta and 13 Jbeta primers. TCRdb keeps only in-frame clones here, not all; method: immunoSEQ multiplex PCR. The data show hundreds of thousands of clones, with about 80% seen just once and approximately 0.62% held by the top ten. This CDR3 comprises 15 residues. Losses at the gene ends were 5 bases for V and 2 bases for J; bases not matched to a gene: 2. Germline CDR1 and CDR2: LNHNV and YYDKDF (reference sequence). Regarding this clone: Its antigen is undetermined.

The chain joins TRBV15 to TRBJ2-3; 12 bases line up with TRBD1. The sample consisted of PBMCs. The TCR originated in a woman aged 40-49 years in good health and CMV-seronegative. The CDR3 here is CATSRGQGATDTQYF. For the CDR3, the DNA is TGTGCCACCAGCCGGGGACAGGGGGCCACAGATACGCAGTATTTT.